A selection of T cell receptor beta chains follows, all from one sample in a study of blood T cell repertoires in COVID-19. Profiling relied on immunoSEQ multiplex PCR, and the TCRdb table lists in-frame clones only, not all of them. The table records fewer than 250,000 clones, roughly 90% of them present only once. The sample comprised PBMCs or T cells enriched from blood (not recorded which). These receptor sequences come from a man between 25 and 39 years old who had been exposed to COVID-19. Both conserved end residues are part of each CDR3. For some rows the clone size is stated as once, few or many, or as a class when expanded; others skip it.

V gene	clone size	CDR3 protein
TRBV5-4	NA	CASSIRTDIYNEQFF
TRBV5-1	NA	CASSTQTALGEKLFF
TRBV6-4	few	CASSDSAGAGELFF
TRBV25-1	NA	CASSEKEAGPYNEQFF
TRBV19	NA	CASSTTGAEQPQHF
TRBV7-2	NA	CASSLPVFSGYTF
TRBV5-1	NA	CASSSLTGGYSNTEAFF
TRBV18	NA	CASPTLLGQGQCSPLHF
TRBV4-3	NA	CASSQETGQVFEQYF
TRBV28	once	CASSTPRRSSGNTIYF
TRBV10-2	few	CASSESTGDGPQHF
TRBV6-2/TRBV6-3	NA	CASSYARVEQYF
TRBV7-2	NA	CASSSDYYSNQPQHF
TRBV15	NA	CATSRAPSSERETQYF
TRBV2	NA	CASTNAAHKETQYF
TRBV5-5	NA	CASSFQLNTEAFF
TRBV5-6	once	CASSPGLAGGRPTGELFF
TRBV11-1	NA	CASSRTFSSGNTIYF
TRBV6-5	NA	CASRTVGGDYGYTF
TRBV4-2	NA	CASSPNRGRNEKLFF
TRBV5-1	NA	CASSLDGGEYNYGYTF
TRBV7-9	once	CASSLDSILATQYF
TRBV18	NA	CASSPQEKLFF
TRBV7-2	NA	CASSLFPQRGGRNEQFF
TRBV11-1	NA	CASTQDTGELFF
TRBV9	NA	CASSVEGGGFDEQFF
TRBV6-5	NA	CASSPPGGLVDTQYF
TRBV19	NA	CASSNRGRETQYF
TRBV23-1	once	CASSQSSQGAGNSPLHF
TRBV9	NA	CASSVGWRLMNTEAFF
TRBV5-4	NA	CASSWSGARANEQFF
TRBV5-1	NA	CASSWSLDRALGYTF
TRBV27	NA	CASSFQGQGGNEQYF
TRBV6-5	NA	CASSRAETGFGGYTF
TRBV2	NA	CASSERGTQSGELFF
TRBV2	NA	CASSVQGNVNEKLFF
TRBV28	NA	CASRPTDWNQPQHF
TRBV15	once	CATSRTGNNEQFF
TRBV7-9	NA	CASSRDGATNEKLFF
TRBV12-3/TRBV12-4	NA	CATSGVLKTQYF
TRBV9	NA	CASSVGQGGVYGYTF
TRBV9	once	CASSVSGGLDNEQFF
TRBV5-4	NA	CASNKEEETQYF
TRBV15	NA	CATSSRNRGLETQYF